The 22 T cell receptor beta chains in this list originate from one sample, sequenced in a study of T cells expressing NK-cell markers (TCRdb year 2020). The library was produced with 5' RACE. These reads were obtained on an Illumina HiSeq 2000. The reads underwent TCRdb reprocessing, giving one record for each CDR3 protein sequence and no DNA. The sample's records list 350,000 to 450,000 distinct CDR3 sequences. The biggest ten clones account for roughly 5.2% of the sample. The sample comprised blood T cells: a sorted CD56 or NKG2C T cell subset, CD4+ or CD8+ T cells, or bulk PBMC T cells (not recorded which). The receptors were sampled from a man aged 18-70 years in good health.

The gene calls are TRBV28 and TRBJ2-7; TCRdb's D call of TRBD1 is untestable without DNA. Per germline, CDR1 MDHEN and CDR2 SYDVKM. The length of the CDR3 is 14 residues. The CDR3 sequence: CASSNRQGRYEQYF.

The chain links TRBV9 to TRBJ2-3; the D gene TCRdb calls, TRBD2, cannot be checked with no DNA. Germline V gives CDR1 SGDLS, CDR2 YYNGEE. There are 15 residues in the CDR3. The CDR3 sequence is CASSPSGGKVDTQYF.

The chain employs TRBV11-2 and TRBJ2-3; TCRdb outputs TRBD2, but without DNA this stays unchecked. The CDR3 sequence is 20 residues long. Germline values: CDR1 SGHAT, CDR2 FQNNGV. CDR3 residues: CASSSRTSGGIRPYTDTQYF.

This rearrangement joins TRBV2 to TRBJ2-1; TCRdb picks TRBD2, but there is no DNA to check that call. The CDR3 spans 16 residues. Germline CDR1 and CDR2: SNHLY and FYNNEI. The CDR3 is CASRLNPGLYTDEQFF. Full variable domain (outside the CDR3, taken from reference TRBV2 and TRBJ2-1): EPEVTQTPSHQVTQMGQEVILRCVPISNHLYFYWYRQILGQKVEFLVSFYNNEISEKSEIFDDQFSVERPDGSNFTLKIRSTKLEDSAMYFCASRLNPGLYTDEQFFGPGTRLTVL.

The CDR3 region is CASRTLNEQFF. The V call is TRBV7-2, the J call TRBJ2-1. CDR3 length: 11 amino acids. Germline V lookup: CDR1 SGHTA, CDR2 FQGNSA.

The rearrangement joins TRBV30 to TRBJ2-7. Looked up from germline, CDR1 is GTSNPN and CDR2 is SVGIG (reference sequence). CDR3 size: 13 residues. CDR3 amino acids: CAWALGLTYEQYF.

This chain uses TRBV2 with TRBJ2-7. This CDR3 contains 14 residues. In germline, CDR1 is SNHLY, CDR2 FYNNEI. CDR3 region: CAVRVEPYSYEQYF. The entire variable domain, with the rest obtained from reference TRBV2 and TRBJ2-7, is as follows: EPEVTQTPSHQVTQMGQEVILRCVPISNHLYFYWYRQILGQKVEFLVSFYNNEISEKSEIFDDQFSVERPDGSNFTLKIRSTKLEDSAMYFCAVRVEPYSYEQYFGPGTRLTVT.

The chain joins TRBV7-2 to TRBJ2-5; TCRdb proposes TRBD2, but this gene call is untestable without DNA. Per the germline V gene, CDR1 is SGHTA and CDR2 is FQGNSA. The CDR3 covers 15 residues. CDR3 sequence: CASSLGYWDGRDQYF.

CDR3 sequence reads: CASRKGLMNTEAFF. The chain joins TRBV14 to TRBJ1-1. The germline V gene encodes CDR1 SGHDN and CDR2 FVKESK. The CDR3 length is 14 residues.

This chain uses TRBV6-1 with TRBJ2-7. Germline CDR1 and CDR2: MNHNS and SASEGT. The CDR3 loop spans 13 amino acids. The chain's CDR3 is CASSGLATHEQYF.

The rearrangement uses TRBV14 and TRBJ2-3; without DNA, the TCRdb call of TRBD2 cannot be checked. The CDR3 consists of 16 residues. CDR1 SGHDN and CDR2 FVKESK come from the germline V gene. CDR3 residues: CASSRFGGGATDTQYF.

The chain employs TRBV5-1 and TRBJ2-1. Germline V gene lookup returns CDR1 SGHRS and CDR2 YFSETQ. This CDR3 comprises 13 residues. CDR3: CASSWGYGNEQFF.

This chain uses TRBV20-1 with TRBJ2-1; with no DNA, the TCRdb D assignment of TRBD2 cannot be verified. The CDR3 totals 18 residues. CDR1 and CDR2 from the germline V gene are DFQATT and SNEGSKA (reference sequence). The CDR3 region is CSAATSGGPRLFYNEQFF.

The chain links TRBV12-3 or TRBV12-4 to TRBJ1-1; lacking DNA, the TRBD1 call made by TCRdb goes unchecked. The CDR3 spans 14 residues. The chain's CDR3 is CASKTDRQNTEAFF.

The V call is TRBV14, the J call TRBJ1-1; TCRdb proposes TRBD1, but this gene call is untestable without DNA. This CDR3 is built from 15 residues. Germline V gene sequence: CDR1 SGHDN, CDR2 FVKESK. The CDR3 spells CASSLTGRWNTEAFF.

The V gene is TRBV12-3 or TRBV12-4, the J gene TRBJ1-6; no DNA is available, so the TRBD1 call from TCRdb remains unchecked. The length of the CDR3 is 14 residues. This chain's CDR3 is CASGPGQYNSPLHF.

V is TRBV19 and J is TRBJ1-6. The CDR3 contains 14 residues. Germline CDR1 LNHDA, CDR2 SQIVND (reference sequence). This CDR3 is CASSIGRNNSPLHF.

The chain carries TRBV28 and TRBJ2-1; TCRdb returns TRBD2, unconfirmable since there is no DNA. The germline gives CDR1 MDHEN, CDR2 SYDVKM. The CDR3 covers 15 residues. The CDR3 spells CASSPTSTAYNEQFF.

This chain uses TRBV27 with TRBJ2-5; lacking DNA, the TRBD1 call made by TCRdb goes unchecked. This CDR3 spans 13 amino acids. The V gene's germline CDR1 is MNHEY and CDR2 SMNVEV (reference sequence). CDR3: CASSAQGLGAQYF.

The chain links TRBV28 to TRBJ1-4; TCRdb names TRBD1, which stays unverified in the absence of DNA. Germline V gene data show CDR1 as MDHEN and CDR2 as SYDVKM. The CDR3 totals 18 residues. CDR3 amino acids: CASSSSRGGATGRGKLFF.

The V and J genes are TRBV7-2 and TRBJ1-2; TCRdb's D call, TRBD1, is unchecked because there is no DNA. The germline V gene encodes CDR1 SGHTA and CDR2 FQGNSA. This CDR3 region has 16 residues. The CDR3: CASSLGRQYSQDGYTF.

The V gene is TRBV12-3 or TRBV12-4, the J gene TRBJ1-3. The CDR3 totals 16 residues. The CDR3 here is CASSFRRGFSGNTIYF.